What follows are 29 T cell receptor beta chains derived from one specimen sequenced in a study of long-term antiretroviral therapy in people with HIV. At survey level, the immunoSEQ assay was run in its v3.0 version. Libraries were prepared by immunoSEQ multiplex PCR; TCRdb keeps only in-frame clonotypes and omits some of them. The sample has about 21,000 clones, more than 75% seen once. Source: unsorted PBMCs, taken 2.3 years after starting antiretroviral therapy. The receptors here all came from a man in his fifties or sixties with HIV.

The rearrangement uses TRBV9 and TRBJ2-1; D remains unclear. Trimming pared 0 bases from V and 0 bases from J, leaving 4 bases between. The CDR3 covers 14 residues. CDR1 and CDR2 (germline): SGDLS, YYNGEE. CDR3 loop: CASSVGGSYNEQFF. The CDR3 nucleotides are TGTGCCAGCAGCGTAGGAGGCTCCTACAATGAGCAGTTCTTC. Based on the CDR3 plus reference TRBV9 and TRBJ2-1, the full variable domain is DSGVTQTPKHLITATGQRVTLRCSPRSGDLSVYWYQQSLDQGLQFLIQYYNGEERAKGNILERFSAQQFPDLHSELNLSSLELGDSALYFCASSVGGSYNEQFFGPGTRLTVL.

Only a few counts were recorded for this clone. V gene TRBV5-1 combines with J gene TRBJ1-1; D is unclear. This CDR3 is built from 15 residues. The germline V gene has CDR1 SGHRS and CDR2 YFSETQ. Deletions cut 6 bases from V and 2 bases from J, with 17 bases between. The CDR3 loop is CASTQAGLPNTEAFF. Written as DNA, the CDR3 is TGCGCCAGCACCCAGGCCGGGTTACCCAACACTGAAGCTTTCTTT.

This clone was recorded a few times. The rearrangement uses TRBV5-1 and TRBJ2-2; TRBD1 agrees at 7 bases. The J segment lost 3 bases and the V segment lost 6 bases, leaving 5 bases of the junction unmatched. CDR3 length equals 14 residues. Germline V CDR1 and CDR2: SGHRS, YFSETQ. CDR3 coding DNA: TGCGCCAGCACCGTGGACAGGCACACCGGGGAGCTGTTTTTT. This sequence encodes CASTVDRHTGELFF.

This chain joins TRBV7-8 and TRBJ2-1; D is uncertain. CDR3 length: 16 amino acids. Trimming left V 1 base short and J 0 bases short, with 10 bases between. Germline V gives CDR1 SGHVS, CDR2 FQNEAQ. As DNA, the CDR3 is TGTGCCAGCAGCTTAGGGCGTAGTCACTCCTACAATGAGCAGTTCTTC. It codes for CASSLGRSHSYNEQFF. Based on the CDR3 plus reference TRBV7-8 and TRBJ2-1, the full variable domain is GAGVSQSPRYKVAKRGQDVALRCDPISGHVSLFWYQQALGQGPEFLTYFQNEAQLDKSGLPSDRFFAERPEGSVSTLKIQRTQQEDSAVYLCASSLGRSHSYNEQFFGPGTRLTVL.

In this sample, this clone turned up once. The V gene is TRBV29-1, the J gene TRBJ2-3; the D call may be TRBD1 or TRBD2 (5 bases each). This CDR3 has 16 amino acids. Germline assignment: CDR1 SQVTM and CDR2 ANQGSEA. The V and J ends lost 2 bases and 1 base respectively, with 16 bases between them. In DNA form, the CDR3 reads TGCAGCGTTGAATTACCAGGGAGTGCTGGCACAGATACGCAGTATTTT. This gives the protein CSVELPGSAGTDTQYF.

V usage is TRBV30 and J usage is TRBJ1-4; D perhaps matches TRBD1 (6 bases). Germline-derived CDR1 and CDR2 are GTSNPN and SVGIG (reference sequence). V lost 1 base and J 8 bases, leaving 8 bases between the germline ends. CDR3 length: 12 amino acids. CDR3 region: CAWSGGGEKLFF. DNA for the CDR3: TGTGCCTGGAGTGGAGGGGGGGAAAAACTGTTTTTT.

In this sample, this clone turned up a few times. The chain uses TRBV15 and TRBJ2-2; D gene ambiguous. Trimming stripped 4 bases from V and 1 base from J, with 16 bases between. Germline V lookup: CDR1 LNHNV, CDR2 YYDKDF (reference sequence). This CDR3 is 17 amino acids long. The CDR3 spells CATSTKSSGRNTGELFF. In nucleotides, the CDR3 is TGTGCCACCAGCACCAAGAGCTCAGGACGGAACACCGGGGAGCTGTTTTTT.

V and J are TRBV28 and TRBJ1-5; perhaps TRBD1 as D (5 bases). The CDR3 extends over 15 amino acids. The V gene lost 6 bases and the J gene lost 3 bases, with 15 bases spanning the gap. Germline CDR1 and CDR2: MDHEN and SYDVKM. The CDR3 protein is CASSPLRGANQPQHF. Written as DNA, the CDR3 is TGTGCCAGCAGCCCACTTAGGGGTGCCAATCAGCCCCAGCATTTT.

The chain combines TRBV7-9 with TRBJ2-3; no clear D. V was shortened by 5 bases and J by 6 bases, with 9 bases between the two germline ends. In germline, CDR1 is SEHNR, CDR2 FQNEAQ (reference sequence). This CDR3 comprises 12 residues. In DNA, the CDR3 is TGTGCCAGCAGCCCAGTGGGGGATACGCAGTATTTT. It encodes CASSPVGDTQYF.

The rearrangement links TRBV18 to TRBJ2-7, with TRBD2 matching 7 bases. Germline V gene sequence: CDR1 KGHSH, CDR2 LQKENI. Trimming at V came to 3 bases and at J to 5 bases, leaving 4 bases not matched to a gene. This CDR3 spans 13 amino acids. The CDR3 spells CASSPSREDEQYF. In nucleotides, the CDR3 is TGTGCCAGCTCACCCTCCCGGGAGGACGAGCAGTACTTC.

The table lists this clone with a few counts. V and J are TRBV6-5 and TRBJ2-7; D may be TRBD2 (5 bases). CDR1 MNHEY and CDR2 SVGAGI come from the germline V gene. V dropped 2 bases and J dropped 3 bases, with 11 bases sitting between them. This CDR3 has 14 amino acids. CDR3 coding DNA: TGTGCCAGCAGTTACGAGCCGGGATACTACGAGCAGTACTTC. Translated, it gives CASSYEPGYYEQYF.

The chain recombines TRBV7-9 with TRBJ2-7; D is undetermined. The length of the CDR3 is 12 residues. Germline V CDR1 and CDR2: SEHNR, FQNEAQ (reference sequence). The V end lost 1 base, the J end lost 6 bases, and 7 bases lay between the germline ends. The CDR3 region has the DNA TGTGCCAGCAGCTTAGGGCCGGGCGAGCAGTACTTC. This codes for CASSLGPGEQYF.

This rearrangement joins TRBV6-1 to TRBJ2-5, with a tentative D call TRBD1 (5 bases). Germline assignment: CDR1 MNHNS and CDR2 SASEGT. V was cut by 3 bases and J by 2 bases, with 10 bases left in between. The CDR3 has 14 amino acids. CDR3 amino acids: CASSELTGQETQYF. In DNA, the CDR3 is TGTGCCAGCAGTGAGCTCACAGGTCAAGAGACCCAGTACTTC.

V usage is TRBV5-4 and J usage is TRBJ2-3, with TRBD1 matching 7 bases. Germline CDR1 SGHNT, CDR2 YYREEE (reference sequence). This CDR3 region has 16 residues. Trimming at V came to 4 bases and at J to 7 bases, leaving 15 bases not matched to a gene. CDR3 protein: CASSAGQDVDAHTQYF. CDR3 nucleotide sequence: TGTGCCAGCAGCGCTGGACAGGACGTGGATGCACATACGCAGTATTTT.

A single count supports this clone. V and J are TRBV5-1 and TRBJ2-3; D might be TRBD2 (5 bases). There are 14 residues in the CDR3. Per the germline V gene, CDR1 is SGHRS and CDR2 is YFSETQ. The ends were cut back, 0 bases at V and 4 bases at J, with 9 bases in the middle. The CDR3 nucleotides are TGCGCCAGCAGCTTGGCACCCGGGGCAGATACGCAGTATTTT. Amino acid sequence: CASSLAPGADTQYF.

V is TRBV11-2 and J is TRBJ1-6; tentative D call: TRBD1 (5 bases). CDR3 length: 12 amino acids. Deletions cut 4 bases from V and 11 bases from J, with 9 bases between. Germline CDR1 reads SGHAT; CDR2 reads FQNNGV. CDR3 amino acids: CASSSRAPPLHF. The CDR3, as DNA: TGTGCCAGCAGCTCCAGGGCCCCACCCCTCCACTTT.

The gene calls are TRBV5-1 and TRBJ2-5; D is unresolved. Germline lookup yields CDR1 SGHRS and CDR2 YFSETQ. The V and J ends lost 2 bases and 1 base respectively, with 6 bases between them. The CDR3 loop spans 13 amino acids. The CDR3 here is CASSFGSQETQYF. In DNA form, the CDR3 reads TGCGCCAGCAGCTTCGGCAGCCAAGAGACCCAGTACTTC.

This sequence joins TRBV7-2 and TRBJ2-5; 8 nucleotides agree with TRBD2. V lost 1 base, J lost 6 bases, and 16 bases stayed unmatched. CDR3 length equals 18 residues. Per the germline V gene, CDR1 is SGHTA and CDR2 is FQGNSA. The CDR3 reads CASSLVGGHSGGLKTQYF. The CDR3 DNA follows: TGTGCCAGCAGCTTAGTAGGGGGGCACAGCGGGGGCCTGAAGACCCAGTACTTC.

The rearrangement joins TRBV6-5 to TRBJ2-2; 8 bases map to TRBD1. After removal of 0 bases from V and 2 bases from J, the junction contained 2 bases not matched to a gene. The germline V gene encodes CDR1 MNHEY and CDR2 SVGAGI. The CDR3 has 16 amino acids. CDR3 DNA sequence: TGTGCCAGCAGTTACTCGACAGGGGCCAACACCGGGGAGCTGTTTTTT. It is translated as CASSYSTGANTGELFF.

Note on this clone: At one boundary the junction diverges from the germline segment, which might be a read error. The chain couples TRBV7-7 to TRBJ2-3; the match to TRBD2 covers 7 bases. The CDR3 has 16 residues. Looked up from germline, CDR1 is SSHAT and CDR2 is FNYEAQ (reference sequence). The CDR3 DNA sequence: TGTGCTAGCAGCTTAGTCCCGGGCCTCGGGGGGGATACGCAGTATTTT. Residues: CASSLVPGLGGDTQYF. Looking up the rest from reference TRBV7-7 and TRBJ2-3 gives the full variable domain: GAGVSQSPRYKVTKRGQDVTLRCDPISSHATLYWYQQALGQGPEFLTYFNYEAQPDKSGLPSDRFSAERPEGSISTLTIQRTEQRDSAMYRCASSLVPGLGGDTQYFGPGTRLTVL.

The V and J genes are TRBV6-6 and TRBJ2-1; D is unclear. The CDR3 spans 13 residues. V lost 4 bases to trimming and J lost 0 bases, with 4 bases between them. CDR1 MNHNY and CDR2 SVGAGI come from the germline V gene (reference sequence). DNA of the CDR3: TGTGCCAGCAGTTCGGGCTCCTACAATGAGCAGTTCTTC. Protein: CASSSGSYNEQFF.

The V and J genes are TRBV7-2 and TRBJ2-2; D is unresolved. Per the germline V gene, CDR1 is SGHTA and CDR2 is FQGNSA. Trimming left V 6 bases short and J 6 bases short, with 11 bases between. The CDR3 extends over 13 amino acids. Written as DNA, the CDR3 is TGTGCCAGCAGTACGAGTCGGGCCGGGGAGCTGTTTTTT. This gives the protein CASSTSRAGELFF.

The CDR3 loop reads CASSDWLDEQFF. The CDR3 nucleotides read TGTGCCAGCAGTGATTGGCTTGATGAGCAGTTCTTC. The chain links TRBV2 to TRBJ2-1; D gene unclear. The CDR3 loop spans 12 amino acids. Per the germline V gene, CDR1 is SNHLY and CDR2 is FYNNEI. Trimming took 3 bases from V and 8 from J, leaving 8 bases between them. Based on the CDR3 plus reference TRBV2 and TRBJ2-1, the full variable domain is EPEVTQTPSHQVTQMGQEVILRCVPISNHLYFYWYRQILGQKVEFLVSFYNNEISEKSEIFDDQFSVERPDGSNFTLKIRSTKLEDSAMYFCASSDWLDEQFFGPGTRLTVL.

This clone has only a few counts. This chain joins TRBV6-1 and TRBJ2-2; D is possibly TRBD2 (6 bases). Germline lookup yields CDR1 MNHNS and CDR2 SASEGT. The length of the CDR3 is 15 residues. Trimming took off 6 bases at V and 2 bases at J, with 13 bases between the two ends. CDR3 DNA sequence: TGTGCCAGCAGGATCGCGGGATACAACACCGGGGAGCTGTTTTTT. Amino acids: CASRIAGYNTGELFF.

The chain couples TRBV18 to TRBJ2-7, with D maybe TRBD1 (5 bases). Germline lookup yields CDR1 KGHSH and CDR2 LQKENI. V dropped 3 bases and J dropped 3 bases, with 9 bases sitting between them. The CDR3 sequence is 13 residues long. The CDR3 DNA sequence: TGTGCCAGCTCACCCTCAGGGATCTACGAGCAGTACTTC. This sequence encodes CASSPSGIYEQYF.

V and J are TRBV19 and TRBJ1-2; D is possibly TRBD1 (5 bases). The V gene's germline CDR1 is LNHDA and CDR2 SQIVND (reference sequence). The CDR3 covers 17 residues. V shed 4 bases and J shed 4 bases, with 22 bases lying between them. The CDR3, as DNA: TGTGCCAGTAGTAAGGGACCGATAGTAACCCAGACCTATGGCTACACCTTC. Residues: CASSKGPIVTQTYGYTF.

This clone was counted only a few times. The chain uses TRBV7-3 and TRBJ2-1; D is possibly TRBD2 (6 bases). This CDR3 contains 11 residues. Looked up from germline, CDR1 is SGHTA and CDR2 is FQGTGA. The V and J ends lost 5 bases and 10 bases respectively, with 9 bases between them. DNA of the CDR3: TGTGCCAGCAGCACCGGGGGAGAGCAGTTCTTC. Translated: CASSTGGEQFF.

V gene TRBV19 combines with J gene TRBJ1-1, with TRBD1 matching 7 bases. Germline loops: CDR1 LNHDA, CDR2 SQIVND (reference sequence). V lost 4 bases, J lost 3 bases, and 8 bases stayed unmatched. This CDR3 is 15 amino acids long. In DNA, the CDR3 is TGTGCCAGTAGTAAGACAGGGAGAGCAGACACTGAAGCTTTCTTT. Translation gives CASSKTGRADTEAFF.

The chain combines TRBV5-1 with TRBJ2-1; TRBD2 matches 11 bases. V lost 4 bases, J lost 3 bases, and 12 bases stayed unmatched. This CDR3 contains 18 residues. The germline CDR1 and CDR2 sequences are SGHRS and YFSETQ. For the CDR3, the DNA is TGCGCCAGCAGCCATGGACTAGCGGGTGCCTCTTTCTACAATGAGCAGTTCTTC. Protein sequence: CASSHGLAGASFYNEQFF.